This T cell receptor beta chain was profiled in a study of T cell responses to AZD1222 COVID-19 vaccine. Study information: Both about-4-week and about-12-week second-dose recipients were combined.

Notes on this clone: Its target is unknown.

TCRdb's copy holds only in-frame clones and misses some; the assay was immunoSEQ multiplex PCR. The data contain about 99,000 clones, about nine tenths of them seen just once; the ten biggest clones take up 45% to 50%. This CDR3 region has 17 residues. Germline lookup yields CDR1 SGHRS and CDR2 YFSETQ. V shed 4 bases and J 3 bases; nucleotides not matched to a gene: 7. The study's findings and limits: After two AZD1222 doses, spike-specific TCR breadth and depth rose versus day 0. Unmutated variant regions are reportedly targeted by nearly half of spike-specific TCRs.

This TCR derives from an adult in good health. Sequences were derived from peripheral blood, sampled on day 0 of AZD1222 vaccination. This chain uses TRBV5-1 with TRBJ2-2; 12 positions match TRBD2. The CDR3 sequence: CASSGRLAGEDTGELFF. The CDR3 coding sequence is TGCGCCAGCAGCGGCAGACTAGCGGGAGAGGACACCGGGGAGCTGTTTTTT.